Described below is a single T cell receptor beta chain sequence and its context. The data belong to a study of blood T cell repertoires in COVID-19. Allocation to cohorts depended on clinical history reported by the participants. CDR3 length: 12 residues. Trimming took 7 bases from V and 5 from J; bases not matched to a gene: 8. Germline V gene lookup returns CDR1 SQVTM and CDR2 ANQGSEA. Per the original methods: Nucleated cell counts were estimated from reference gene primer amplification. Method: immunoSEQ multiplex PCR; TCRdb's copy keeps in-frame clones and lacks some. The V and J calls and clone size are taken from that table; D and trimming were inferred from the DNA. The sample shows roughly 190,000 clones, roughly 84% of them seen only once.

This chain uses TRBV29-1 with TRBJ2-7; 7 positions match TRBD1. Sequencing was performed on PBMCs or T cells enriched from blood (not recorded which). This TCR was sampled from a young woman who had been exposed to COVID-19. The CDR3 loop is CSAHRGANEQYF. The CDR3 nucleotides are TGCAGCGCCCACAGGGGTGCAAACGAGCAGTACTTC.